These T cell receptor beta chains were read from a single sample in a study of blood T cell repertoires in COVID-19. Measured with immunoSEQ multiplex PCR; TCRdb has only the in-frame clones, and not every one. The sample shows about 260,000 clones, over 80% of them seen only once. Sequences were obtained from PBMCs or T cells enriched from blood (not recorded which). These receptors were obtained from a middle-aged man who had been exposed to COVID-19. Both conserved end residues are part of each CDR3. The order of the fields is clone size, CDR3 length, V gene, D gene, J gene, CDR3 protein, CDR3 DNA. D genes are given only for firm matches. Clone size is shown for a subset of rows, as once, few, many or a class of expanded clone.

-,13,TRBV6-5,-,TRBJ1-1,CASLPRSGTEAFF,TGTGCCAGCCTTCCTAGGTCGGGGACTGAAGCTTTCTTT
once,16,TRBV5-8,-,TRBJ2-5,CASSLALRSAGETQYF,TGTGCCAGCAGCTTGGCCTTGAGGAGCGCGGGTGAGACCCAGTACTTC
-,15,TRBV13,TRBD2,TRBJ2-3,CASSNGLASTDTQYF,TGTGCCAGCAGCAACGGACTAGCAAGCACAGATACGCAGTATTTT
once,17,TRBV18,-,TRBJ2-1,CASSPIRGSSSYNEQFF,TGTGCCAGCTCACCCATAAGGGGGTCGAGCTCCTACAATGAGCAGTTCTTC
-,13,TRBV7-2,-,TRBJ1-1,CASSLVWGPEAFF,TGTGCCAGCAGCTTAGTCTGGGGGCCTGAAGCTTTCTTT
-,14,TRBV27,TRBD2,TRBJ2-1,CASNPIGAGRASFF,TGTGCCAGCAACCCGATCGGTGCGGGGAGGGCCTCGTTCTTC
-,14,TRBV18,TRBD1,TRBJ1-2,CASSPPTGAYGYTF,TGTGCCAGCTCACCACCTACAGGGGCCTATGGCTACACCTTC
once,13,TRBV30,-,TRBJ1-1,CAWSMGPDTEAFF,TGTGCCTGGAGTATGGGGCCGGACACTGAAGCTTTCTTT
-,18,TRBV12-2,-,TRBJ1-1,CASRLRTGRGLSYTEAFF,TGTGCAAGTCGCCTTCGGACAGGGAGAGGCTTATCGTACACTGAAGCTTTCTTT
-,17,TRBV12-5,TRBD1,TRBJ1-5,CASGKRTGAASNQPQHF,TGTGCTAGTGGTAAAAGAACAGGGGCAGCGAGCAATCAGCCCCAGCATTTT
-,12,TRBV6-2/TRBV6-3,-,TRBJ2-5,CASSQTTQHEYF,TGTGCCAGCAGCCAGACAACTCAACACGAGTACTTC
-,13,TRBV9,TRBD1,TRBJ2-1,CASSLGGQGEQFF,TGTGCCAGCAGCCTCGGCGGACAGGGTGAGCAGTTCTTC
-,14,TRBV7-9,TRBD1,TRBJ1-6,CASSLSTGVSPLHF,TGTGCCAGCAGCCTCTCTACAGGGGTTTCACCCCTCCACTTT
-,15,TRBV18,TRBD1,TRBJ2-7,CASSPADRESYEQYF,TGTGCCAGCTCACCCGCTGACAGGGAGTCTTACGAGCAGTACTTC
-,13,TRBV7-6,-,TRBJ1-1,CASRGRGGTEAFF,TGTGCCAGCAGGGGAAGAGGGGGCACTGAAGCTTTCTTT
-,16,TRBV28,-,TRBJ1-1,CASSFISLGDRTEAFF,TGTGCCAGCAGTTTTATCAGCCTGGGCGATCGGACTGAAGCTTTCTTT
once,15,TRBV30,TRBD1,TRBJ1-5,CAWSRTGLRDQPQHF,TGTGCCTGGAGCAGGACAGGGTTGAGGGATCAGCCCCAGCATTTT
-,15,TRBV25-1,-,TRBJ1-1,CASSPGGGRWTEAFF,TGTGCCAGCAGTCCCGGGGGGGGACGTTGGACTGAAGCTTTCTTT
-,13,TRBV5-6,-,TRBJ1-2,CASSPGGFYGYTF,TGTGCCAGCAGCCCCGGGGGGTTCTATGGCTACACCTTC